These T cell receptor beta chains were read from a single sample in a study of CD8 T cells in Susac syndrome. TCRdb independently ran MiXCR on the immunoSEQ multiplex PCR reads; one entry per CDR3 protein. Seen here are 100,000 to 150,000 distinct CDR3 sequences, roughly 96% observed once, and the top ten hold around 0.12%. The sample taken for sequencing was CD4+ T cells from PBMCs. Every receptor here comes from a human donor in good health. CDR3s include the opening cysteine and the closing phenylalanine or tryptophan. The D gene is left open where the match is weak. Not all rows give a size; the values are once, few, many and, for expanded clones, a class.

clone_size: once; v_call: TRBV19; j_call: TRBJ1-1; d_call: -; cdr3_aa: CASSTRQPNTEAFF; cdr3_nt: TGTGCCAGTAGTACTAGGCAGCCGAACACTGAAGCTTTCTTT
clone_size: -; v_call: TRBV20-1; j_call: TRBJ2-7; d_call: TRBD1; cdr3_aa: CSAKDRVKREQYF; cdr3_nt: TGCAGTGCTAAGGACAGGGTTAAAAGGGAGCAGTACTTC
clone_size: -; v_call: TRBV3-1; j_call: TRBJ1-2; d_call: -; cdr3_aa: CASSQLTENNYGYTF; cdr3_nt: TGTGCCAGCAGCCAGCTGACGGAAAATAACTATGGCTACACCTTC
clone_size: -; v_call: TRBV7-2; j_call: TRBJ2-7; d_call: -; cdr3_aa: CASSYRQAGEQYF; cdr3_nt: TGTGCCAGCAGCTACCGACAGGCCGGCGAGCAGTACTTC
clone_size: -; v_call: TRBV28; j_call: TRBJ2-4; d_call: TRBD1; cdr3_aa: CASRPQGAASQNIQYF; cdr3_nt: TGTGCCAGCAGACCGCAGGGGGCTGCCAGCCAAAACATTCAGTACTTC
clone_size: -; v_call: TRBV2; j_call: TRBJ2-1; d_call: TRBD1; cdr3_aa: CASSEGQGQREQFF; cdr3_nt: TGTGCCAGCAGTGAAGGACAGGGGCAAAGAGAGCAGTTCTTC
clone_size: -; v_call: TRBV10-3; j_call: TRBJ2-1; d_call: -; cdr3_aa: CAISEYPVEQFF; cdr3_nt: TGTGCCATCAGTGAGTACCCGGTTGAGCAGTTCTTC
clone_size: few; v_call: TRBV7-9; j_call: TRBJ2-7; d_call: TRBD2; cdr3_aa: CASSSGGGYEQYF; cdr3_nt: TGTGCCAGCAGCTCCGGCGGGGGCTACGAGCAGTACTTC
clone_size: once; v_call: TRBV9; j_call: TRBJ1-1; d_call: -; cdr3_aa: CASSTQIGGEAFF; cdr3_nt: TGTGCCAGCAGCACTCAAATTGGGGGGGAAGCTTTCTTT
clone_size: -; v_call: TRBV4-1; j_call: TRBJ2-3; d_call: TRBD2; cdr3_aa: CASSQALLAGGTDTQYF; cdr3_nt: TGCGCCAGCAGCCAAGCTTTACTAGCGGGCGGAACAGATACGCAGTATTTT
clone_size: few; v_call: TRBV18; j_call: TRBJ1-2; d_call: TRBD1; cdr3_aa: CASSPGQGDYGYTF; cdr3_nt: TGTGCCAGCTCACCGGGACAGGGGGACTATGGCTACACCTTC
clone_size: -; v_call: TRBV2; j_call: TRBJ2-5; d_call: -; cdr3_aa: CASSVGAGRTQYF; cdr3_nt: TGTGCCAGCAGTGTGGGGGCAGGGCGGACCCAGTACTTC
clone_size: -; v_call: TRBV4-2; j_call: TRBJ2-7; d_call: TRBD2; cdr3_aa: CASSQEIRGDFSYEQYF; cdr3_nt: TGTGCCAGCAGCCAAGAGATCCGGGGGGATTTCTCCTACGAGCAGTACTTC
clone_size: once; v_call: TRBV29-1; j_call: TRBJ2-7; d_call: -; cdr3_aa: CSVVRGGSAGLEQYF; cdr3_nt: TGCAGCGTTGTCAGGGGGGGGTCGGCAGGGTTGGAGCAGTACTTC
clone_size: -; v_call: TRBV5-6; j_call: TRBJ1-5; d_call: -; cdr3_aa: CASSIDGRPSQPQHF; cdr3_nt: TGTGCCAGCAGCATTGACGGGAGGCCTAGTCAGCCCCAGCATTTT
clone_size: -; v_call: TRBV5-6; j_call: TRBJ1-2; d_call: TRBD1; cdr3_aa: CASSSRDRDNYGYTF; cdr3_nt: TGTGCCAGCAGCAGCCGGGACAGGGATAACTATGGCTACACCTTC
clone_size: -; v_call: TRBV28; j_call: TRBJ2-4; d_call: -; cdr3_aa: CASNSLEGGNIQYF; cdr3_nt: TGTGCCAGCAATTCCCTCGAGGGCGGAAACATTCAGTACTTC
clone_size: -; v_call: TRBV7-7; j_call: TRBJ2-5; d_call: -; cdr3_aa: CASSGQGGQETQYF; cdr3_nt: TGTGCCAGCAGCGGACAGGGAGGGCAAGAGACCCAGTACTTC
clone_size: -; v_call: TRBV20-1; j_call: TRBJ2-3; d_call: TRBD1; cdr3_aa: CSAGTGGGPDTQYF; cdr3_nt: TGCAGTGCTGGAACAGGGGGCGGGCCAGATACGCAGTATTTT
clone_size: -; v_call: TRBV7-9; j_call: TRBJ2-1; d_call: TRBD2; cdr3_aa: CASSPWEREGNEQFF; cdr3_nt: TGTGCCAGCAGCCCCTGGGAGCGGGAGGGCAATGAGCAGTTCTTC
clone_size: -; v_call: TRBV3-1; j_call: TRBJ1-1; d_call: -; cdr3_aa: CASSPSYQVLMNTEAFF; cdr3_nt: TGTGCCAGCAGCCCCAGCTATCAGGTCCTCATGAACACTGAAGCTTTCTTT
clone_size: -; v_call: TRBV28; j_call: TRBJ2-5; d_call: TRBD1; cdr3_aa: CASRPRGQGSETQYF; cdr3_nt: TGTGCCAGCAGACCCCGGGGACAGGGGAGTGAGACCCAGTACTTC
clone_size: -; v_call: TRBV27; j_call: TRBJ2-7; d_call: -; cdr3_aa: CASSWGAALGFYEQYF; cdr3_nt: TGTGCCAGCAGTTGGGGCGCGGCTCTAGGTTTCTACGAGCAGTACTTC
clone_size: -; v_call: TRBV18; j_call: TRBJ1-5; d_call: -; cdr3_aa: CASSSGLLGQPQHF; cdr3_nt: TGTGCCAGCTCATCAGGACTGCTCGGACAGCCCCAGCATTTT
clone_size: -; v_call: TRBV28; j_call: TRBJ2-7; d_call: TRBD2; cdr3_aa: CASSLWGGRYEQYF; cdr3_nt: TGTGCCAGCAGTTTATGGGGCGGGAGATACGAGCAGTACTTC
clone_size: -; v_call: TRBV5-4; j_call: TRBJ2-3; d_call: -; cdr3_aa: CASSSPDNTQYF; cdr3_nt: TGTGCCAGCAGCTCCCCCGACAATACGCAGTATTTT
clone_size: -; v_call: TRBV29-1; j_call: TRBJ1-1; d_call: TRBD1; cdr3_aa: CSVVDRGTEAFF; cdr3_nt: TGCAGCGTGGTAGACAGGGGCACTGAAGCTTTCTTT
clone_size: -; v_call: TRBV5-6; j_call: TRBJ2-5; d_call: -; cdr3_aa: CASSAMGVLQETQYF; cdr3_nt: TGTGCCAGCAGCGCCATGGGGGTCCTCCAAGAGACCCAGTACTTC
clone_size: -; v_call: TRBV14; j_call: TRBJ2-1; d_call: -; cdr3_aa: CASSPGLLYNEQFF; cdr3_nt: TGTGCCAGCAGCCCGGGACTCCTCTACAATGAGCAGTTCTTC
clone_size: -; v_call: TRBV19; j_call: TRBJ2-1; d_call: -; cdr3_aa: CASSISGYNEQFF; cdr3_nt: TGTGCCAGTAGTATTTCGGGTTACAATGAGCAGTTCTTC
clone_size: -; v_call: TRBV29-1; j_call: TRBJ1-3; d_call: -; cdr3_aa: CSVDSGGRGNTIYF; cdr3_nt: TGCAGCGTTGATTCGGGGGGCCGAGGAAACACCATATATTTT
clone_size: -; v_call: TRBV12-3/TRBV12-4; j_call: TRBJ1-5; d_call: -; cdr3_aa: CASSYGGHNQPQHF; cdr3_nt: TGTGCCAGCAGTTACGGGGGGCACAATCAGCCCCAGCATTTT
clone_size: -; v_call: TRBV27; j_call: TRBJ2-1; d_call: -; cdr3_aa: CASALGLLGGNEQFF; cdr3_nt: TGTGCCAGCGCCCTGGGCCTCCTTGGGGGCAATGAGCAGTTCTTC
clone_size: -; v_call: TRBV10-3; j_call: TRBJ2-5; d_call: -; cdr3_aa: CAISESEGETQYF; cdr3_nt: TGTGCCATCAGTGAGTCGGAGGGGGAGACCCAGTACTTC
clone_size: -; v_call: TRBV2; j_call: TRBJ2-7; d_call: -; cdr3_aa: CASSESEGGEQYF; cdr3_nt: TGTGCCAGCAGTGAAAGCGAGGGAGGAGAGCAGTACTTC
clone_size: -; v_call: TRBV28; j_call: TRBJ2-7; d_call: TRBD1; cdr3_aa: CASSTGTGRPYEQYF; cdr3_nt: TGTGCCAGCAGCACCGGGACAGGTAGACCCTACGAGCAGTACTTC
clone_size: -; v_call: TRBV10-3; j_call: TRBJ2-5; d_call: TRBD1; cdr3_aa: CAISESTGQGQETQYF; cdr3_nt: TGTGCCATCAGTGAGTCGACCGGACAGGGCCAAGAGACCCAGTACTTC
clone_size: -; v_call: TRBV28; j_call: TRBJ1-1; d_call: -; cdr3_aa: CASTYPYAGNTEAFF; cdr3_nt: TGTGCCAGCACCTATCCGTATGCGGGGAACACTGAAGCTTTCTTT
clone_size: -; v_call: TRBV7-2; j_call: TRBJ2-1; d_call: TRBD2; cdr3_aa: CASSLLAGEVSEQFF; cdr3_nt: TGTGCCAGCAGCCTTCTAGCGGGAGAAGTCTCTGAGCAGTTCTTC
clone_size: -; v_call: TRBV7-2; j_call: TRBJ2-7; d_call: -; cdr3_aa: CASSFRRDYEQYF; cdr3_nt: TGTGCCAGCAGCTTTAGGCGGGACTACGAGCAGTACTTC
clone_size: -; v_call: TRBV28; j_call: TRBJ2-1; d_call: -; cdr3_aa: CATGRDSYNEQFF; cdr3_nt: TGTGCCACCGGCCGGGACTCCTACAATGAGCAGTTCTTC
clone_size: -; v_call: TRBV7-9; j_call: TRBJ2-6; d_call: -; cdr3_aa: CASSWDAGANVLTF; cdr3_nt: TGTGCCAGCAGCTGGGATGCTGGGGCCAACGTCCTGACTTTC
clone_size: once; v_call: TRBV4-1; j_call: TRBJ2-2; d_call: -; cdr3_aa: CASSPTGIRSDTGELFF; cdr3_nt: TGCGCCAGCAGCCCAACAGGGATTCGGTCAGACACCGGGGAGCTGTTTTTT
clone_size: -; v_call: TRBV6-5; j_call: TRBJ2-3; d_call: TRBD2; cdr3_aa: CASTIAGSDTQYF; cdr3_nt: TGTGCCAGCACTATAGCGGGGTCAGATACGCAGTATTTT